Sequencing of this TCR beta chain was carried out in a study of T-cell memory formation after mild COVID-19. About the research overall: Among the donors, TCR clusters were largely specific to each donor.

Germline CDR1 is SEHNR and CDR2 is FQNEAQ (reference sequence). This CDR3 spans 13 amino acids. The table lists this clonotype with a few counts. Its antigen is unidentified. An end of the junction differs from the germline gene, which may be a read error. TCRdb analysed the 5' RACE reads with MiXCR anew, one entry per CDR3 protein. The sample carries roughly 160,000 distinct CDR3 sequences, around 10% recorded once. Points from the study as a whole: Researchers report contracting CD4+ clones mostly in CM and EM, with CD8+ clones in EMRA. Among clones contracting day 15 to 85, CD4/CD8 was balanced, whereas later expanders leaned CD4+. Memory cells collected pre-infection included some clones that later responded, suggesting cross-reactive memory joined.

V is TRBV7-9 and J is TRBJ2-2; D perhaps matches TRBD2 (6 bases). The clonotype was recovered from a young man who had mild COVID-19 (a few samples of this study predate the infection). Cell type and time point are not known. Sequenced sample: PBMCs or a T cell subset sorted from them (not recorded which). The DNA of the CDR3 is TGTGCCAGCAGCTCGCGGGGCACCGGGGAGCTGATTTTT. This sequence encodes CASSSRGTGELIF.